This is a list of T cell receptor beta chains from one sample in a study of T cell repertoires in cytomegalovirus infection. One entry per CDR3 protein, called by TCRdb with MiXCR from the reads. Among around 770,000 distinct CDR3 sequences listed, about 28% were seen once. These receptors have no identified antigens. Specimen: cultured CD8+ T cells from PBMCs, collected from culture after CMV antigen stimulation. The receptors come from a human donor in good health (CMV status not recorded). Some clones in this sample may be carry-over from other donors' samples. The CDR3 runs from the conserved cysteine through the conserved F or W. A D gene is named only where the DNA matches it firmly. Only some rows state a clone size, as once, few, many or a class for expanded clones.

clone_size,j_call,v_call,d_call,cdr3_nt,cdr3_aa
NA,TRBJ2-5,TRBV20-1,NA,TGCAGTGCTAGGCCAGGGCCCCGAGAGACCCAGTACTTC,CSARPGPRETQYF
many,TRBJ2-2,TRBV6-5,NA,TGTGCCAGCAGTTATCGCGGCTTACGGGCGAACACCGGGGAGCTGTTTTTT,CASSYRGLRANTGELFF
few,TRBJ1-1,TRBV20-1,TRBD1,TGCAGTGCTCGGACAGGGGGCATGGGGGCTTTCTTT,CSARTGGMGAFF
many,TRBJ1-2,TRBV28,NA,TGTGCCAGCAGTTTTTTAGGGGGAGGAGGCTACACCTTC,CASSFLGGGGYTF
many,TRBJ2-7,TRBV7-2,NA,TGTGCCAGCAGCTATGGGGGCAGCTACGAGCAGTACTTC,CASSYGGSYEQYF
NA,TRBJ2-6,TRBV19,NA,TGTGCCAGTAGTATAGGCCGCCTCGGGGCCAACGTCCTGACTTTC,CASSIGRLGANVLTF
NA,TRBJ1-2,TRBV13,NA,NA,CASSFGSGPGNGYTF
few,TRBJ1-1,TRBV6-5,NA,TGTGCCATCGGGCTGAACACTGAAGCTTTCTTT,CAIGLNTEAFF
NA,TRBJ1-5,TRBV11-3,NA,TGTGCCAGCACCCCTAGGGGACCAAGCCCAGACCAGCCCCAGCATTTT,CASTPRGPSPDQPQHF
few,TRBJ2-3,TRBV2,NA,TGTGCCAGCAGTGAGAAGGGGCCCAATGATACGCAGTATTTT,CASSEKGPNDTQYF
many,TRBJ2-5,TRBV7-2,NA,TGTGCCAGCAGCTCGAACGGGCGCCCGCAAGAGACCCAGTACTTC,CASSSNGRPQETQYF
many,TRBJ2-7,TRBV6-4,NA,TGTGCCAGCAGTGACAGGGCTGATAGGAGCGAGCAGTACTTC,CASSDRADRSEQYF
NA,TRBJ2-1,TRBV6-2/TRBV6-3,NA,TGTGCCAGCAGTTCTCGTGGGGCTTGGGGCCCACTAGCATACTACAATGAGCAGTTCTTC,CASSSRGAWGPLAYYNEQFF
few,TRBJ2-6,TRBV5-6,NA,TGTGCCAGCAGCTATTCACCGGGACGGTGGCCACCGGGCGCTGGGGCCAACGTCCTGACTTTC,CASSYSPGRWPPGAGANVLTF
NA,TRBJ2-2,TRBV25-1,NA,TGTGCCAGCAGTATGGCCCTGACCCCCGGGGAGCTGTTTTTT,CASSMALTPGELFF
NA,TRBJ2-5,TRBV12-3/TRBV12-4,NA,TGTGCCAGCAGTTTAGTCAGGGAGGAGCGGGAGACCCAGTACTTC,CASSLVREERETQYF
NA,TRBJ1-2,TRBV10-3,NA,TGTGCCATCAAGGAGGGGCATGAAGGGGACTATGGCTACACCTTC,CAIKEGHEGDYGYTF
NA,TRBJ1-1,TRBV6-8,NA,TGTGCCAGCAGTTATAGCCCTGATCGCACTGAAGCTTTCTTT,CASSYSPDRTEAFF
NA,TRBJ2-1,TRBV7-9,TRBD2,TGTGCCAGCAGCCACGGGGGGGCGTACAATGAGCAGTTCTTC,CASSHGGAYNEQFF
NA,TRBJ1-2,TRBV13,TRBD1,TGTGCCAGCAGCTCCCCTGAGGGGGCTGGGAGCTATGGCTACACCTTC,CASSSPEGAGSYGYTF
NA,TRBJ1-5,TRBV19,NA,TGTGCCAGTAGTATGGAAGGGCGGGGCATTCAGCCCCAGCATTTT,CASSMEGRGIQPQHF
many,TRBJ1-5,TRBV20-1,TRBD1,TGCAGTGCTTTAACGGACAGGGCAAATCAGCCCCAGCATTTT,CSALTDRANQPQHF
NA,TRBJ2-7,TRBV7-6,NA,TGTGCCAGCAGCTTGAACTCTCGGCGGACAGATCCTTCGGACTTC,CASSLNSRRTDPSDF
few,TRBJ2-3,TRBV20-1,TRBD2,TGCAGTGCTCCACGACCGGGACTAGGCAGAGCAGATACGCAGTATTTT,CSAPRPGLGRADTQYF
few,TRBJ1-2,TRBV12-3/TRBV12-4,NA,TGTGCCAGCACCCAAAACCGTATCTATGGCTACACCTTC,CASTQNRIYGYTF
NA,TRBJ2-3,TRBV11-3,NA,TGTGCCAGCAGCTTAGTGTTGGGACACCTGTTCTCCACAGATACGCAGTATTTT,CASSLVLGHLFSTDTQYF
NA,TRBJ2-3,TRBV27,NA,TGTGCCAGCAACCCCCCTGGGGCCTCCACAGATACGCAGTATTTT,CASNPPGASTDTQYF
few,TRBJ1-1,TRBV12-5,NA,TGTGCTAGTAGAGACCCAAGGTCGGGCACTGAAGCTTTCTTT,CASRDPRSGTEAFF
NA,TRBJ2-5,TRBV5-1,NA,TGCGCCAGCAGCTTGGCCATAGGGACGGAAGAGACCCAGTACTTC,CASSLAIGTEETQYF
NA,TRBJ2-1,TRBV9,NA,TGTGCCAGCAGCGCCTACTGGCAAACCTACAATGAGCAGTTCTTC,CASSAYWQTYNEQFF
once,TRBJ2-5,TRBV5-1,TRBD1,TGCGCCAGCAGGGACAGGGCACGGGAGACCCAGTACTTC,CASRDRARETQYF
many,TRBJ2-5,TRBV7-2,NA,TGTGCCAGCAGCTTAGGGCTAGTAAGAGAGACCCAGTACTTC,CASSLGLVRETQYF
NA,TRBJ1-2,TRBV4-1,NA,TGCGCCAGCAGCCAAGATTTTGGCGCCCTGCTCTATGGCTACACCTTC,CASSQDFGALLYGYTF
NA,TRBJ1-3,TRBV6-6,NA,TGTGCCAGCAGTTACTCGAACAGGCAACGGACAGCCTTCGGGAACACCATATATTTT,CASSYSNRQRTAFGNTIYF
NA,TRBJ2-7,TRBV29-1,TRBD1,TGCAGCGTTGAAGATCAGCAGGGGGCGGACCACGAGCAGTACTTC,CSVEDQQGADHEQYF
NA,TRBJ1-6,TRBV27,NA,TGTGCCAGCAGTTTGGAGTTTGGGGCGGTTAATTCACCCCTCCACTTT,CASSLEFGAVNSPLHF
NA,TRBJ2-7,TRBV2,TRBD1,TGTGCCAGCAGTGAAGTTGAGGGACAGGGAGCCTACGAGCAGTACTTC,CASSEVEGQGAYEQYF
few,TRBJ2-1,TRBV18,TRBD2,TGTGCCAGCTCACCCCCCGGGACTAGCGGGGGGGGGTCCTACAATGAGCAGTTCTTC,CASSPPGTSGGGSYNEQFF
many,TRBJ2-2,TRBV12-3/TRBV12-4,NA,TGTGCCAGCAGCCCCGGGGTATACACCGGGGAGCTGTTTTTT,CASSPGVYTGELFF
once,TRBJ1-2,TRBV10-1,NA,TGCGCCAGCACCCCACATACTCCGGCGGGTGGCTACACCTTC,CASTPHTPAGGYTF
few,TRBJ2-2,TRBV20-1,TRBD1,TGCAGTGCTAGAGGGGACAGGGGGTCCTCCGGGGAGCTGTTTTTT,CSARGDRGSSGELFF
few,TRBJ1-5,TRBV2,NA,TGTGCCAGCGCGACCTATAGCAATCAGCCCCAGCATTTT,CASATYSNQPQHF
NA,TRBJ1-1,TRBV6-6,NA,TGTGCCAGCAGTTACACAGGACAGTCCATCCTCACTGAAGCTTTCTTT,CASSYTGQSILTEAFF